One T cell receptor (beta chain) is described in this entry. Its antigen is as yet unknown. The data were taken from a study of graft-versus-host responses after intestinal transplantation. Study information: Anti-thymocyte globulin was used for induction in all recipients, who then took tacrolimus and steroids for approximately 3 years.

The V end lost 4 bases, the J end lost 4 bases, and 9 bases lay between the germline ends. Germline values: CDR1 ENHRY, CDR2 SYGVKD. This CDR3 has 13 amino acids. Assay: immunoSEQ multiplex PCR; the TCRdb copy retains only in-frame clones and omits some. The sample carries roughly 110,000 clones, over 85% recorded once. This clonotype originated in a human donor who was the organ donor for an intestinal transplant. The chain couples TRBV10-3 to TRBJ2-3, with D perhaps TRBD1 (5 bases). The sequencing used unstimulated CD4+ T cells sorted from spleen or lymph node cells, collected before transplant. Here the CDR3 reads CAISAGPADTQYF. CDR3 coding DNA: TGTGCCATCAGTGCAGGGCCGGCAGATACGCAGTATTTT.